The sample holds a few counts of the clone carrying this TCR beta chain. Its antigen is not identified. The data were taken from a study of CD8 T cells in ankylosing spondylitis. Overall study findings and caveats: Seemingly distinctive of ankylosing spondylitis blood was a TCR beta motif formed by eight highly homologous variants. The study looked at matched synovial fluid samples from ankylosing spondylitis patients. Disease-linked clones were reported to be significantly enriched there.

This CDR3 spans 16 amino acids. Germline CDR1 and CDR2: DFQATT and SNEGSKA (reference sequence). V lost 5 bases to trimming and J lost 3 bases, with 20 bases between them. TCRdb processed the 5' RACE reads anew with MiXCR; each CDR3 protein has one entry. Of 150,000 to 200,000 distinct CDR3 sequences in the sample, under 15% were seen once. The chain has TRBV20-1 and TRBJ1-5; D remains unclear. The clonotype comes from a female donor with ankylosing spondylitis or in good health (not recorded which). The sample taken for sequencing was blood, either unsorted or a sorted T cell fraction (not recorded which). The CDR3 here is CSAETGQETDNQPQHF. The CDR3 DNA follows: TGCAGTGCTGAGACTGGGCAGGAGACCGACAATCAGCCCCAGCATTTT.